The 32 T cell receptor beta chains below come from one sample, sequenced in a study of cytomegalovirus exposure and HLA in healthy donors. Amplification used 60 Vbeta primers and 13 Jbeta primers. TCRdb's table, derived via immunoSEQ multiplex PCR, lists solely in-frame clones and lacks some. The sample lists some 120,000 clones; around three quarters were seen once. Sequencing was carried out using PBMCs. Every receptor here comes from a young woman in good health and CMV-seropositive.

J is TRBJ2-5 and V is TRBV2; 7 nucleotides align to TRBD1. V trimming: 4 bases; J trimming: 8 bases; junction bases outside the gene matches: 7. Germline-derived CDR1 and CDR2 are SNHLY and FYNNEI. CDR3 length equals 13 residues. The CDR3 region is CASSGQGRRTQYF. DNA of the CDR3: TGTGCCAGCAGTGGACAGGGCCGTCGAACCCAGTACTTC.

This clone was counted only a few times. The chain employs TRBV6-1 and TRBJ2-1; no clear D. Trimming pared 1 base from V and 5 bases from J, leaving 6 bases between. The CDR3 is 13 amino acids. The germline V gene encodes CDR1 MNHNS and CDR2 SASEGT. The CDR3 region has the DNA TGTGCCAGCAGTGAAGGTCGGGACAATGAGCAGTTCTTC. It specifies CASSEGRDNEQFF.

The gene calls are TRBV5-1 and TRBJ1-1, with D possibly TRBD1 on 6 matching bases. The V gene lost 0 bases and the J gene lost 1 base, with 7 bases spanning the gap. This CDR3 contains 14 residues. The germline V gene has CDR1 SGHRS and CDR2 YFSETQ. In DNA form, the CDR3 reads TGCGCCAGCAGCTTGGCGACAGGGAACACTGAAGCTTTCTTT. Its protein product is CASSLATGNTEAFF.

CDR3 bases: TGTGCCAGCAGCCGGGGACTAGCGGGAGGGAACTACGAGCAGTACTTC. It yields the protein CASSRGLAGGNYEQYF. This rearrangement joins TRBV14 to TRBJ2-7; TRBD2 aligns across 16 bases. The CDR3 loop spans 16 amino acids. The V gene's germline CDR1 is SGHDN and CDR2 FVKESK. V lost 4 bases and J lost 3; bases outside the gene matches: 3.

The chain has TRBV27 and TRBJ2-7, with 7 bases aligning to TRBD1. The length of the CDR3 is 13 residues. Germline trimming cut 4 bases from V and 0 bases from J; bases unmatched to any gene: 0. Germline V gives CDR1 MNHEY, CDR2 SMNVEV (reference sequence). The CDR3 sequence: CASSWDSSYEQYF. DNA of the CDR3: TGTGCCAGCAGTTGGGACAGCTCCTACGAGCAGTACTTC.

This clone was seen a single time. The genes are TRBV4-1 and TRBJ2-7, with 12 nucleotides matching TRBD2. Germline assignment: CDR1 MGHRA and CDR2 YSYEKL. V shed 2 bases and J 3 bases; nucleotides not matched to a gene: 2. This CDR3 region has 15 residues. The CDR3, as DNA: TGCGCCAGCAGCCAACTAGCGGGAGGGGTCTACGAGCAGTACTTC. Amino acids: CASSQLAGGVYEQYF.

V gene TRBV4-1 combines with J gene TRBJ1-4; unclear D gene. The CDR3 totals 15 residues. V dropped 0 bases and J dropped 3 bases, with 8 bases sitting between them. Germline V lookup: CDR1 MGHRA, CDR2 YSYEKL. CDR3 residues: CASSQEVDSNEKLFF. In nucleotides, the CDR3 is TGCGCCAGCAGCCAAGAGGTAGATTCTAATGAAAAACTGTTTTTT.

This clone was seen a handful of times. The gene calls are TRBV28 and TRBJ2-7; D call uncertain. Germline CDR1 and CDR2: MDHEN and SYDVKM. V was trimmed by 6 bases and J by 9 bases, leaving 21 bases between them. The CDR3 contains 14 residues. In DNA, the CDR3 is TGTGCCAGCAGCCTACTTGGCACTACAAAGGTGCAGTACTTC. Protein product: CASSLLGTTKVQYF.

In the case of this clone: This likely reflects a read error, since a far larger clone is one base away. This sample also contains other DNA sequences that code for the same CDR3. The chain uses TRBV21-1 and TRBJ1-3; the DNA was not compared with TRBD1, the D call given in the table. TRBV21-1 is termed a pseudogene. The CDR3 spans 15 residues. CDR3 protein: CAKTGQVSSGNTIYF. CDR3 DNA sequence: TGTGCCAAGACGGGACAGGTAAGCTCTGGAAACACCATATATTTT.

The J gene is TRBJ2-7, the V gene TRBV7-3; the D gene is possibly TRBD2 (7 bases). Between the trimmed V and J ends, which lost 5 bases and 6 bases, there was a span of 20 bases. CDR3 length: 15 amino acids. CDR1 is SGHTA and CDR2 is FQGTGA in the germline V gene. In nucleotides, the CDR3 is TGTGCCAGCAGCCCATCGGGGGGCTCGTTGGGCGAGCAGTACTTC. Residues: CASSPSGGSLGEQYF.

The chain couples TRBV6-1 to TRBJ1-1, with TRBD1 as a possible D gene (6 bases). The CDR3 spans 15 residues. The germline gives CDR1 MNHNS, CDR2 SASEGT. V was clipped by 5 bases and J by 0 bases, with 13 bases between them. The CDR3 region is CASSSRGGLNTEAFF. CDR3 sequence (DNA): TGTGCCAGCAGTTCGAGGGGGGGGTTGAACACTGAAGCTTTCTTT.

Written as DNA, the CDR3 is TGTGCCAGCAGGTACAGGGGAATTTTGGATACGCAGTATTTT. Translated, it gives CASRYRGILDTQYF. This rearrangement joins TRBV2 to TRBJ2-3; 7 bases line up with TRBD1. This CDR3 has 14 residues. Looked up from germline, CDR1 is SNHLY and CDR2 is FYNNEI. The V and J ends lost 6 bases and 6 bases, in that order; junction bases with no gene match: 9.

Remarks on this clone: The junction and the germline gene differ at one end; a read error may be behind it. This chain connects TRBV7-7 to TRBJ2-7; 12 nucleotides agree with TRBD2. CDR3 length: 15 amino acids. Germline V gene lookup returns CDR1 SSHAT and CDR2 FNYEAQ (reference sequence). The CDR3: CASSFRLAGVFEQYF. The CDR3 DNA reads as TGTGCTAGCAGCTTCCGACTAGCGGGAGTCTTTGAGCAGTACTTC.

This clone was recorded a few times. The V and J genes are TRBV28 and TRBJ2-3; D is perhaps TRBD1 (6 bases). Germline assignment: CDR1 MDHEN and CDR2 SYDVKM. The CDR3 covers 14 residues. V was shortened by 6 bases and J by 2 bases, with 12 bases between the two germline ends. DNA of the CDR3: TGTGCCAGCAGCCCCGGACAGTTCACAGATACGCAGTATTTT. This gives the protein CASSPGQFTDTQYF.

The genes are TRBV19 and TRBJ2-7; 8 nucleotides line up with TRBD1. Per germline, CDR1 LNHDA and CDR2 SQIVND (reference sequence). The CDR3 loop spans 17 amino acids. Losses at the gene ends were 7 bases for V and 5 bases for J; bases not matched to a gene: 19. The CDR3 is CASNHRGRTGRSNEQYF. The CDR3 DNA reads as TGTGCCAGTAACCACCGGGGGAGGACAGGGCGGAGCAACGAGCAGTACTTC.

The chain recombines TRBV28 with TRBJ2-7; D uncertain. Trimming removed 5 bases from V and 4 bases from J, with 6 bases in between. The CDR3 is 11 residues long. CDR1 and CDR2 from the germline V gene are MDHEN and SYDVKM. CDR3 sequence reads: CASSPLYEQYF. The CDR3 nucleotides read TGTGCCAGCAGTCCTCTATACGAGCAGTACTTC.

The rearrangement uses TRBV5-1 and TRBJ2-7; TRBD1 agrees at 9 bases. The CDR3 runs to 12 residues. Trimming at V came to 4 bases and at J to 4 bases, leaving 0 bases not matched to a gene. The germline V gene has CDR1 SGHRS and CDR2 YFSETQ. CDR3 region: CASSGTGYEQYF. In DNA, the CDR3 is TGCGCCAGCAGCGGGACAGGGTACGAGCAGTACTTC.

This clone appeared a few times. V gene TRBV7-9 combines with J gene TRBJ2-3; no clear D gene. The CDR3 runs 12 residues. V lost 5 bases to trimming and J lost 6 bases, with 9 bases between them. Germline V gene data show CDR1 as SEHNR and CDR2 as FQNEAQ (reference sequence). This chain's CDR3 is CASSPTTDTQYF. In DNA, the CDR3 is TGTGCCAGCAGCCCAACTACTGATACGCAGTATTTT.

The chain has TRBV6-5 and TRBJ2-3; a possible D gene is TRBD1 (5 bases). This CDR3 is built from 16 residues. V lost 0 bases to trimming and J lost 6 bases, with 16 bases between them. CDR1 is MNHEY and CDR2 is SVGAGI in the germline V gene. CDR3 nucleotide sequence: TGTGCCAGCAGTTACTCGCAGGGTCGGCTTTTGGATACGCAGTATTTT. Protein sequence: CASSYSQGRLLDTQYF.

This chain connects TRBV18 to TRBJ2-5; 9 bases match TRBD1. Per germline, CDR1 KGHSH and CDR2 LQKENI. V was pared by 3 bases and J by 2 bases, with 16 bases of the junction left unmatched. This CDR3 is 19 amino acids long. The CDR3 is CASSPWDRVLARTQETQYF. Written as DNA, the CDR3 is TGTGCCAGCTCACCCTGGGACAGGGTTTTAGCGCGTACTCAAGAGACCCAGTACTTC.

The chain employs TRBV7-9 and TRBJ2-1; 15 nucleotides align to TRBD2. The V gene's germline CDR1 is SEHNR and CDR2 FQNEAQ (reference sequence). CDR3 length equals 16 residues. Unmatched junction bases numbered 2, after V lost 5 bases and J lost 3 bases. The CDR3 bases are TGTGCCAGCAGCCAGGGACTAGCGGGAGGCTACAATGAGCAGTTCTTC. Translated: CASSQGLAGGYNEQFF.

The chain links TRBV19 to TRBJ2-1; 9 bases fit TRBD2. Germline loops: CDR1 LNHDA, CDR2 SQIVND (reference sequence). Trimming cost V 6 bases and J 7 bases; bases outside gene matches: 16. The CDR3 has 17 residues. The CDR3 spells CASSPLRTGTSRNEQFF. The DNA of the CDR3 is TGTGCCAGTAGCCCCTTAAGAACCGGGACTAGCAGAAATGAGCAGTTCTTC.

The CDR3, as DNA: TGTGCCTGGAGTACTACAGGGGCTCTAACCTATGGCTACACCTTC. This gives the protein CAWSTTGALTYGYTF. The rearrangement links TRBV30 to TRBJ1-2; 7 positions match TRBD1. CDR1 and CDR2 from the germline V gene are GTSNPN and SVGIG (reference sequence). The CDR3 totals 15 residues. V lost 2 bases and J lost 4; bases outside the gene matches: 10.

The chain combines TRBV5-6 with TRBJ1-6; 8 nucleotides agree with TRBD1. V lost 1 base to trimming and J lost 7 bases; unmatched junction nucleotides: 1. Looked up from germline, CDR1 is SGHDT and CDR2 is YYEEEE. This CDR3 comprises 14 residues. The CDR3: CASSLTGGNSPLHF. The CDR3 DNA is TGTGCCAGCAGCTTGACAGGGGGAAATTCACCCCTCCACTTT.

V usage is TRBV4-1 and J usage is TRBJ1-2; D possibly corresponds to TRBD1 (6 bases). V lost 1 base to trimming and J lost 8 bases, with 20 bases between them. CDR3 length: 16 amino acids. In germline, CDR1 is MGHRA, CDR2 YSYEKL. This CDR3 is CASSQGIPTGLHGYTF. CDR3 in DNA: TGCGCCAGCAGCCAAGGAATCCCCACAGGGCTTCACGGCTACACCTTC.

This chain connects TRBV27 to TRBJ1-2; 7 nucleotides line up with TRBD1. V was pared by 4 bases and J by 0 bases, with 8 bases of the junction left unmatched. The length of the CDR3 is 16 residues. Germline V gene lookup returns CDR1 MNHEY and CDR2 SMNVEV (reference sequence). This CDR3 reads CASSYSGGRANYGYTF. The CDR3 coding sequence is TGTGCCAGCAGTTACTCAGGGGGAAGGGCTAACTATGGCTACACCTTC.

This chain connects TRBV7-3 to TRBJ2-3; maybe TRBD1 (6 bases). The CDR3 is 15 residues long. Germline values: CDR1 SGHTA, CDR2 FQGTGA. V was clipped by 4 bases and J by 2 bases, with 13 bases between them. CDR3 sequence reads: CASSWGTFPTDTQYF. The CDR3 DNA reads TGTGCCAGCAGCTGGGGGACATTTCCCACAGATACGCAGTATTTT.

In its sample, this clone was seen a few times. This CDR3 is CASSPPPRTIRGTQYF. Written as DNA, the CDR3 is TGTGCCAGCTCACCACCTCCACGGACAATCAGGGGGACCCAGTACTTC. This chain uses TRBV18 with TRBJ2-5, with D possibly TRBD1 on 6 matching bases. V lost 0 bases to trimming and J lost 7 bases, with 18 bases between them. The CDR3 is made up of 16 amino acids. From germline, CDR1 is KGHSH and CDR2 LQKENI.

The chain links TRBV2 to TRBJ2-5, with no clear D. Near its end, the DNA agrees better with TRBJ2-7, so the J call may be wrong. The CDR3 sequence is 11 residues long. CDR1 is SNHLY, CDR2 FYNNEI, per germline. The CDR3 loop is CASSDRYEQYF. Here the CDR3 DNA reads TGTGCCAGCAGTGACCGCTACGAGCAGTACTTC.

The chain recombines TRBV7-9 with TRBJ2-1; 11 bases match TRBD2. Per the germline V gene, CDR1 is SEHNR and CDR2 is FQNEAQ (reference sequence). V lost 10 bases and J lost 8; bases outside the gene matches: 4. The CDR3 runs to 12 residues. The CDR3 reads CATKLAGDEQFF. The CDR3 DNA reads as TGTGCCACCAAACTAGCGGGGGATGAGCAGTTCTTC.

The chain couples TRBV19 to TRBJ1-2, with a possible D match to TRBD1 (6 bases). V was trimmed by 1 base and J by 4 bases, leaving 10 bases between them. This CDR3 is 14 amino acids long. Per the germline V gene, CDR1 is LNHDA and CDR2 is SQIVND (reference sequence). CDR3 bases: TGTGCCAGTAGTATAGTAGAGACAGGCTATGGCTACACCTTC. As protein: CASSIVETGYGYTF.

There are a few counts of this clone. The J gene is TRBJ1-1, the V gene TRBV5-1; D remains unclear. V was shortened by 2 bases and J by 0 bases, with 8 bases between the two germline ends. Germline V gene lookup returns CDR1 SGHRS and CDR2 YFSETQ. The CDR3 sequence is 14 residues long. The CDR3 here is CASSLQTMNTEAFF. In DNA form, the CDR3 reads TGCGCCAGCAGCTTACAGACGATGAACACTGAAGCTTTCTTT.